This T cell receptor beta chain was profiled in a study of OX40 agonist ivuxolimab in advanced cancers. Study summary: The dose-escalation group included hepatocellular carcinoma, melanoma, renal cell carcinoma and head and neck cancer.

This CDR3 comprises 17 residues. The ends lost 3 bases at V and 4 bases at J; junction bases unmatched: 11. From germline, CDR1 is SGHTA and CDR2 FQGNSA. Whole-study results and caveats: On average, CD8+ T cells showed a greater number of expanded clones than CD4+. Partly responding patients at 0.1-3.0 mg/kg showed some of the smallest clonal expansion.

Assay used: immunoSEQ multiplex PCR; TCRdb lists only in-frame clones, some missing. Here the sample spans about 89,000 clones, under 95% being singletons. In the case of this clone: Its antigen remains unknown.

The V call is TRBV7-2, the J call TRBJ2-3; 9 nucleotides align to TRBD1. This material consisted of CD4+ or CD8+ T cells sorted from blood, taken in a trial of the OX40 agonist ivuxolimab. The origin of this receptor is an adult with an advanced solid tumor such as melanoma, head and neck, liver or kidney cancer. The DNA of the CDR3 is TGTGCCAGCAGCTTGGCCGGGGGGACAGGGTTTTCAGATACGCAGTATTTT. Its protein is CASSLAGGTGFSDTQYF.